These 16 T cell receptor beta chains were all obtained from the same sample, sequenced in a study of blood T cell repertoires in COVID-19. This table comes from immunoSEQ multiplex PCR, and its TCRdb copy is limited to in-frame clones, with some not included. The table shows roughly 180,000 clones, with more than 70% occurring only once. The sample taken for sequencing was peripheral blood. The receptor set was obtained from a woman in her fifties or sixties with acute or convalescent COVID-19.

This sequence joins TRBV2 and TRBJ2-5; 9 positions agree with TRBD1. This CDR3 has 12 amino acids. Germline values: CDR1 SNHLY, CDR2 FYNNEI. The trim removed 7 bases at V and 4 bases at J, leaving 1 base unmatched. The CDR3 is CASKGQGETQYF. The CDR3 DNA reads as TGTGCCAGCAAGGGACAGGGAGAGACCCAGTACTTC. Combining the CDR3 with reference TRBV2 and TRBJ2-5 gives the whole variable domain EPEVTQTPSHQVTQMGQEVILRCVPISNHLYFYWYRQILGQKVEFLVSFYNNEISEKSEIFDDQFSVERPDGSNFTLKIRSTKLEDSAMYFCASKGQGETQYFGPGTRLLVL.

The gene calls are TRBV7-9 and TRBJ2-5; 9 bases line up with TRBD1. Germline V gene data show CDR1 as SEHNR and CDR2 as FQNEAQ (reference sequence). The CDR3 length is 15 residues. V lost 1 base to trimming and J lost 5 bases; unmatched junction nucleotides: 5. The CDR3 loop reads CASSLVTGGLETQYF. The CDR3 DNA is TGTGCCAGCAGCTTAGTAACAGGGGGCTTGGAGACCCAGTACTTC.

This clone has just one count. This chain links TRBV5-1 with TRBJ1-6; D perhaps matches TRBD1 (5 bases). Germline V gene sequence: CDR1 SGHRS, CDR2 YFSETQ. Trimming shortened V by 4 bases and J by 4 bases, and 12 bases separated the two germline ends. The CDR3 runs to 15 residues. CDR3 DNA sequence: TGCGCCAGCAGCCTGGGGCAGCGGTATAATTCACCCCTCCACTTT. Translated, it gives CASSLGQRYNSPLHF. Full variable domain (rest looked up from reference TRBV5-1 and TRBJ1-6): KAGVTQTPRYLIKTRGQQVTLSCSPISGHRSVSWYQQTPGQGLQFLFEYFSETQRNKGNFPGRFSGRQFSNSRSEMNVSTLELGDSALYLCASSLGQRYNSPLHFGNGTRLTVT.

This sequence joins TRBV12-3 or TRBV12-4 and TRBJ2-1; 8 nucleotides match TRBD2. There are 13 residues in the CDR3. V lost 6 bases to trimming and J lost 9 bases; unmatched junction nucleotides: 7. The CDR3 region is CASRELAGGEQFF. Written as DNA, the CDR3 is TGTGCCAGCAGGGAGTTGGCGGGAGGTGAGCAGTTCTTC.

V usage is TRBV19 and J usage is TRBJ1-6; 7 nucleotides align to TRBD1. The J segment lost 2 bases and the V segment lost 8 bases, leaving 3 bases of the junction unmatched. Germline CDR1 reads LNHDA; CDR2 reads SQIVND (reference sequence). The CDR3 is made up of 14 amino acids. CDR3 in amino acids: CASGTVAYNSPLHF. The CDR3 bases are TGTGCCAGTGGGACAGTCGCCTATAATTCACCCCTCCACTTT.

The V and J genes are TRBV28 and TRBJ2-4, with D maybe TRBD1 (7 bases). This CDR3 has 15 residues. Germline V gene data show CDR1 as MDHEN and CDR2 as SYDVKM. The germline V and J ends were trimmed by 8 bases and 0 bases, with 14 bases remaining between them. The DNA for the CDR3 is TGTGCCAGCGAGACAGGGACTTTAGCCAAAAACATTCAGTACTTC. As protein: CASETGTLAKNIQYF.

J is TRBJ1-6 and V is TRBV28, with 8 bases matching TRBD1. The CDR3 extends over 18 amino acids. CDR1 is MDHEN and CDR2 is SYDVKM in the germline V gene. Trimming took 4 bases from V and 0 from J; bases not matched to a gene: 8. The CDR3, as DNA: TGTGCCAGCAGTTCGGGACAGGAGGGCAGCTCCTATAATTCACCCCTCCACTTT. The encoded protein is CASSSGQEGSSYNSPLHF.

The chain has TRBV3-1 (or the pseudogene TRBV3-2) and TRBJ2-1; tentative D call: TRBD2 (6 bases). This CDR3 is 15 amino acids long. V gave up 6 bases and J gave up 2 bases, with 14 bases separating them. Germline CDR1 LGHDT, CDR2 YNNKEL (reference sequence). This chain's CDR3 is CASSVGLGPYNEQFF. CDR3 nucleotide sequence: TGTGCCAGCAGTGTGGGACTTGGCCCCTACAATGAGCAGTTCTTC.

The chain recombines TRBV30 with TRBJ1-2; D may be TRBD1 (5 bases). Trimming cost V 4 bases and J 6 bases, with 24 bases left between them. Germline V gene sequence: CDR1 GTSNPN, CDR2 SVGIG (reference sequence). The CDR3 consists of 16 residues. CDR3 residues: CAWNLLGVLSLDGYTF. The CDR3 nucleotides read TGTGCCTGGAATTTGTTAGGGGTTCTAAGTCTGGATGGCTACACCTTC. Based on the CDR3 plus reference TRBV30 and TRBJ1-2, the full variable domain is SQTIHQWPATLVQPVGSPLSLECTVEGTSNPNLYWYRQAAGRGLQLLFYSVGIGQISSEVPQNLSASRPQDRQFILSSKKLLLSDSGFYLCAWNLLGVLSLDGYTFGSGTRLTVV.

This clone is a singleton in its sample. This chain uses TRBV6-5 with TRBJ1-5, with D perhaps TRBD1 (5 bases). Germline values: CDR1 MNHEY, CDR2 SVGAGI. The CDR3 spans 15 residues. Between the trimmed V and J ends, which lost 6 bases and 0 bases, there was a span of 12 bases. The CDR3 region has the DNA TGTGCCAGCAGAGGCTTCGGGGGTAGCAATCAGCCCCAGCATTTT. This gives the protein CASRGFGGSNQPQHF.

The chain links TRBV2 to TRBJ2-3, with 10 bases lining up with TRBD2. Germline CDR1 is SNHLY and CDR2 is FYNNEI. Unmatched junction bases numbered 6, after V lost 4 bases and J lost 8 bases. This CDR3 is 14 amino acids long. The CDR3 region is CASSVEAGGSTQYF. The CDR3 nucleotides read TGTGCCAGCAGTGTGGAAGCGGGAGGGAGTACGCAGTATTTT.

The chain links TRBV4-1 to TRBJ2-3, with 7 bases aligning to TRBD2. The V gene's germline CDR1 is MGHRA and CDR2 YSYEKL. CDR3 length: 14 residues. Trimming removed 5 bases from V and 2 bases from J; junction bases left unmatched: 4. In DNA, the CDR3 is TGCGCCAGCAGCTTCGGGACTAACACAGATACGCAGTATTTT. Translation gives CASSFGTNTDTQYF.

This chain uses TRBV6-1 with TRBJ1-1; TRBD1 might be the D (6 bases). CDR3 length: 15 amino acids. Germline CDR1 reads MNHNS; CDR2 reads SASEGT. V dropped 2 bases and J dropped 5 bases, with 15 bases sitting between them. The CDR3 loop is CASSESLGAETEAFF. CDR3 in DNA: TGTGCCAGCAGTGAAAGTTTGGGGGCAGAGACTGAAGCTTTCTTT.

V is TRBV18 and J is TRBJ1-5; the match to TRBD1 covers 7 bases. The CDR3 extends over 15 amino acids. Unmatched junction bases numbered 4, after V lost 3 bases and J lost 2 bases. The germline V gene encodes CDR1 KGHSH and CDR2 LQKENI. The CDR3 region has the DNA TGTGCCAGCTCACCGACAGGGAAAGGCAATCAGCCCCAGCATTTT. Encoded protein: CASSPTGKGNQPQHF.

The genes are TRBV18 and TRBJ1-5, with a weak D call TRBD1 (6 bases). The CDR3 covers 16 residues. The germline CDR1 and CDR2 sequences are KGHSH and LQKENI. The ends were cut back, 1 base at V and 4 bases at J, with 14 bases in the middle. The CDR3: CASSPQGGGDNQPQHF. Written as DNA, the CDR3 is TGTGCCAGCTCACCACAGGGAGGGGGGGATAATCAGCCCCAGCATTTT.

The rearrangement joins TRBV9 to TRBJ2-1; 12 nucleotides agree with TRBD2. V shed 0 bases, J shed 14 bases, and the junction held 9 bases outside the gene matches. CDR3 length equals 15 residues. Germline CDR1 and CDR2: SGDLS and YYNGEE. The CDR3 loop reads CASSVGLAGESRKFF. DNA for the CDR3: TGTGCCAGCAGCGTAGGACTAGCGGGAGAAAGTCGTAAGTTCTTC.